What follows are 18 T cell receptor beta chains derived from one specimen sequenced in a study of blood T cells in healthy people across ages. A J-beta primer mix and a sample-barcoded 5' primer were used in a second PCR of roughly 7 to 12 cycles. TCRdb redid the calling of the 5' RACE reads with MiXCR, one entry per CDR3 protein. Of over 1,500,000 distinct CDR3 sequences in the sample, less than 50% were seen once. The sample taken for sequencing was blood. Receptors were obtained from a middle-aged woman in good health.

This chain links TRBV18 with TRBJ1-1; possible D gene TRBD1, 5 bases. Germline V gene data show CDR1 as KGHSH and CDR2 as LQKENI. CDR3 length equals 14 residues. V was trimmed by 4 bases and J by 1 base, leaving 10 bases between them. The CDR3 nucleotides read TGTGCCAGCTCACTGACAGTGGCGAACACTGAAGCTTTCTTT. It codes for CASSLTVANTEAFF. The full variable domain, its missing parts supplied by reference TRBV18 and TRBJ1-1, is NAGVMQNPRHLVRRRGQEARLRCSPMKGHSHVYWYRQLPEEGLKFMVYLQKENIIDESGMPKERFSAEFPKEGPSILRIQQVVRGDSAAYFCASSLTVANTEAFFGQGTRLTVV.

This sequence joins TRBV9 and TRBJ1-4, with D possibly being TRBD1 (6 bases). This CDR3 comprises 16 residues. The germline V gene has CDR1 SGDLS and CDR2 YYNGEE. The V and J ends lost 0 bases and 7 bases respectively, with 16 bases between them. The DNA of the CDR3 is TGTGCCAGCAGCGTAGCTACAGGGTCTGGCGGTGAAAAACTGTTTTTT. Translation gives CASSVATGSGGEKLFF. Using reference TRBV9 and TRBJ1-4 for the parts outside the CDR3, the full variable domain is DSGVTQTPKHLITATGQRVTLRCSPRSGDLSVYWYQQSLDQGLQFLIQYYNGEERAKGNILERFSAQQFPDLHSELNLSSLELGDSALYFCASSVATGSGGEKLFFGSGTQLSVL.

The chain joins TRBV2 to TRBJ2-1, with 9 bases fitting TRBD1. The CDR3 is made up of 13 amino acids. CDR1 and CDR2 (germline): SNHLY, FYNNEI. V shed 6 bases, J shed 12 bases, and the junction held 9 bases outside the gene matches. CDR3 protein: CASSAGTGFAQFF. Here the CDR3 DNA reads TGTGCCAGCAGCGCCGGGACAGGGTTTGCGCAGTTCTTC. Based on the CDR3 plus reference TRBV2 and TRBJ2-1, the full variable domain is EPEVTQTPSHQVTQMGQEVILRCVPISNHLYFYWYRQILGQKVEFLVSFYNNEISEKSEIFDDQFSVERPDGSNFTLKIRSTKLEDSAMYFCASSAGTGFAQFFGPGTRLTVL.

This clonotype was recorded a few times. CDR3 sequence reads: CASSTLGTYSYEQYF. The DNA for the CDR3 is TGTGCCAGCAGCACCCTCGGGACCTACTCCTACGAGCAGTACTTC. The chain employs TRBV7-2 and TRBJ2-7; D tentatively fits TRBD1 or TRBD2 (5 bases each). The CDR3 length is 15 residues. Germline V gives CDR1 SGHTA, CDR2 FQGNSA. Trimming shortened V by 5 bases and J by 0 bases, and 14 bases separated the two germline ends.

V is TRBV7-2 and J is TRBJ2-3; tentatively, D is TRBD2 (5 bases). V dropped 2 bases and J dropped 2 bases, with 14 bases sitting between them. This CDR3 has 16 amino acids. Germline V gene lookup returns CDR1 SGHTA and CDR2 FQGNSA. CDR3 in DNA: TGTGCCAGCAGCTTACTACTACTAGAAACCACAGATACGCAGTATTTT. Its translation is CASSLLLLETTDTQYF.

V is TRBV20-1 and J is TRBJ2-7; 10 bases align to TRBD2. Germline CDR1 is DFQATT and CDR2 is SNEGSKA (reference sequence). Germline trimming cut 0 bases from V and 7 bases from J; bases unmatched to any gene: 9. There are 15 residues in the CDR3. The CDR3 nucleotides read TGCAGTGCTAGAGACACTAGCGGGGTCTGGTATGAGCAGTACTTC. Its translation is CSARDTSGVWYEQYF.

The chain recombines TRBV7-8 with TRBJ2-1; 7 bases agree with TRBD2. Germline trimming cut 6 bases from V and 6 bases from J; bases unmatched to any gene: 11. The CDR3 spans 15 residues. CDR1 and CDR2 (germline): SGHVS, FQNEAQ. Written as DNA, the CDR3 is TGTGCCAGCAGGTCAAGCGGGGCGAACTTCAATGAGCAGTTCTTC. Protein product: CASRSSGANFNEQFF.

This clonotype was observed a handful of times. A junction boundary mismatches the germline segment, possibly from a read error. The chain combines TRBV7-7 with TRBJ1-2; no reliable D call. Germline V gives CDR1 SSHAT, CDR2 FNYEAQ (reference sequence). This CDR3 has 13 amino acids. The CDR3 DNA reads as TGTGCTAGCAGCCTTGGGAAGGAGAATGGCTACACCTTC. Translated, it gives CASSLGKENGYTF.

The J gene is TRBJ2-3, the V gene TRBV13; D ambiguous. The length of the CDR3 is 13 residues. Germline loops: CDR1 PRHDT, CDR2 FYEKMQ (reference sequence). Trimming removed 5 bases at V and 6 bases at J, with 12 bases between. Here the CDR3 reads CASSPSGMDTQYF. The DNA for the CDR3 is TGTGCCAGCAGCCCTTCGGGCATGGATACGCAGTATTTT.

The V gene is TRBV28, the J gene TRBJ2-6; weak D call: TRBD1 (6 bases). V lost 1 base and J 2 bases, leaving 9 bases between the germline ends. CDR1 MDHEN and CDR2 SYDVKM come from the germline V gene. The CDR3 totals 16 residues. CDR3 DNA sequence: TGTGCCAGCAGTTTATTTGGGGGCGCTGGGGCCAACGTCCTGACTTTC. Amino acid sequence: CASSLFGGAGANVLTF.

This clonotype was observed many times. The chain's CDR3 is CSVVTGGSYNEQFF. The CDR3 region has the DNA TGCAGCGTTGTGACGGGGGGTTCCTACAATGAGCAGTTCTTC. The genes are TRBV29-1 and TRBJ2-1; 7 nucleotides align to TRBD2. Germline V gene lookup returns CDR1 SQVTM and CDR2 ANQGSEA. The CDR3 has 14 amino acids. V was clipped by 4 bases and J by 1 base; unmatched bases: 4.

V and J are TRBV6-1 and TRBJ2-5, with D possibly matching TRBD1 (5 bases). Trimming removed 4 bases from V and 0 bases from J, with 12 bases in between. The CDR3 contains 15 residues. Germline V CDR1 and CDR2: MNHNS, SASEGT. In DNA, the CDR3 is TGTGCCAGCAGTGGTGTGGGGCCGTACCAAGAGACCCAGTACTTC. Protein product: CASSGVGPYQETQYF.

V usage is TRBV4-3 and J usage is TRBJ2-1; the match to TRBD1 covers 9 bases. The CDR3 totals 14 residues. The V and J ends lost 11 bases and 5 bases, in that order; junction bases with no gene match: 10. Germline-derived CDR1 and CDR2 are LGHNA and YSLEER. The CDR3 here is CAGGPGTGNNEQFF. Here the CDR3 DNA reads TGCGCCGGCGGGCCCGGGACAGGGAACAATGAGCAGTTCTTC.

V and J are TRBV4-2 and TRBJ1-2; TRBD1 is a possible D gene (5 bases). The ends were cut back, 1 base at V and 7 bases at J, with 19 bases in the middle. The CDR3 length is 16 residues. Germline V gene sequence: CDR1 LGHNA, CDR2 YNFKEQ. The CDR3 loop is CASSQGGIGEGLGYTF. As DNA, the CDR3 is TGTGCCAGCAGCCAAGGAGGGATAGGGGAAGGGCTTGGCTACACCTTC.

Concerning this clonotype itself: A much larger clone lies one base from this, so it may be a read error. This rearrangement joins TRBV7-9 to TRBJ2-5, with TRBD1 as a possible D gene (6 bases). The DNA end is more similar to TRBJ2-1, so the J call may be wrong. CDR1 and CDR2 from the germline V gene are SEHNR and FQNEAQ (reference sequence). The CDR3 has 16 residues. CDR3 protein: CASSSSGTRVQETQFF. CDR3 DNA sequence: TGTGCCAGCAGCTCCTCCGGGACACGCGTTCAAGAGACCCAGTTCTTC.

Note on this clonotype: An end of the junction differs from the germline gene, which may be a read error. The V and J genes are TRBV20-1 and TRBJ1-2, with no clear D. This CDR3 region has 13 residues. Germline CDR1 reads DFQATT; CDR2 reads SNEGSKA (reference sequence). In DNA form, the CDR3 reads TGCAGTGTCTGCTCCGAGAACAGCTATGGCCACACCTTC. As protein: CSVCSENSYGHTF.

The gene calls are TRBV4-3 and TRBJ2-6, with D possibly being TRBD2 (5 bases). The CDR3 consists of 13 residues. CDR1 LGHNA and CDR2 YSLEER come from the germline V gene. V shed 0 bases and J shed 16 bases, with 13 bases lying between them. The CDR3 sequence is CASSQESETTLTF. CDR3 DNA sequence: TGCGCCAGCAGCCAAGAAAGTGAGACTACGCTGACTTTC.

V gene TRBV5-1 combines with J gene TRBJ2-1, with D perhaps TRBD2 (6 bases). Between the trimmed V and J ends, which lost 4 bases and 0 bases, there was a span of 23 bases. The CDR3 runs to 19 residues. CDR1 and CDR2 from the germline V gene are SGHRS and YFSETQ. CDR3 residues: CASSLEGQTALGSYNEQFF. Written as DNA, the CDR3 is TGCGCCAGCAGCCTGGAGGGGCAGACGGCCCTTGGCTCCTACAATGAGCAGTTCTTC.